The 25 T cell receptor beta chains in this list originate from one sample, sequenced in a study of CD8 T cells in ankylosing spondylitis. Notes on the study in general: Characteristic of ankylosing spondylitis blood, it appeared, was a TCR beta motif comprising 7 to 9 highly homologous variants.

Their antigens are not known. TCRdb ran MiXCR on the 5' RACE reads and lists one entry per CDR3 protein. The repertoire holds fewer than 500,000 distinct CDR3 sequences, approximately 20% seen once, with about a sixth in the top ten. Sequencing was carried out using blood, either unsorted or a sorted T cell fraction (not recorded which). All receptors derive from a male donor with ankylosing spondylitis.

The V gene is TRBV5-1, the J gene TRBJ2-3; D is unresolved. The CDR3 length is 16 residues. Germline CDR1 SGHRS, CDR2 YFSETQ. With 1 base removed from V and 0 bases from J, the gap between germline ends came to 12 bases. The CDR3 here is CASSLYRSTSTDTQYF. In DNA, the CDR3 is TGCGCCAGCAGCTTGTACAGATCAACTAGCACAGATACGCAGTATTTT.

This clonotype was picked up many times. This chain uses TRBV5-6 with TRBJ2-5; D gene ambiguous. The CDR3 loop spans 14 amino acids. Germline CDR1 reads SGHDT; CDR2 reads YYEEEE. V was cut by 0 bases and J by 5 bases, with 11 bases left in between. The CDR3 is CASSLVGEPETQYF. The CDR3 DNA is TGTGCCAGCAGCTTGGTGGGCGAGCCGGAGACCCAGTACTTC.

There are a few counts of this clonotype. The chain joins TRBV12-3 or TRBV12-4 to TRBJ2-1, with D maybe TRBD2 (6 bases). The CDR3 spans 17 residues. Trimming cost V 1 base and J 6 bases, with 19 bases left between them. The CDR3 reads CASSLGRRRDFSNEQFF. For the CDR3, the DNA is TGTGCCAGCAGTTTAGGGCGGCGGAGGGATTTTAGCAATGAGCAGTTCTTC.

The V and J genes are TRBV7-2 and TRBJ1-4; D possibly corresponds to TRBD1 (5 bases). The CDR3 is 15 amino acids. The V gene lost 6 bases and the J gene lost 3 bases, with 14 bases spanning the gap. Per germline, CDR1 SGHTA and CDR2 FQGNSA. The CDR3 spells CASSPTGLANEKLFF. The DNA for the CDR3 is TGTGCCAGCAGTCCTACAGGTTTGGCTAATGAAAAACTGTTTTTT.

The rearrangement joins TRBV20-1 to TRBJ1-4; D is unclear. The CDR3 runs 16 residues. Per germline, CDR1 DFQATT and CDR2 SNEGSKA (reference sequence). Trimming pared 0 bases from V and 5 bases from J, leaving 16 bases between. The DNA of the CDR3 is TGCAGTGCTAGAGATCGCGTTCTGGCAGCGAATGAAAAACTGTTTTTT. Protein: CSARDRVLAANEKLFF.

This rearrangement joins TRBV5-1 to TRBJ1-3; D is unclear. CDR1 and CDR2 (germline): SGHRS, YFSETQ. The CDR3 is 14 amino acids. V lost 3 bases, J lost 2 bases, and 9 bases lay in between. CDR3 in amino acids: CASSSSYPGNTIYF. CDR3 nucleotides: TGCGCCAGCAGCTCAAGTTACCCTGGAAACACCATATATTTT.

The J gene is TRBJ1-5, the V gene TRBV6-2 or TRBV6-3; no firm D call. This CDR3 contains 14 residues. Deletions cut 7 bases from V and 3 bases from J, with 13 bases between. CDR1 is MNHEY, CDR2 SVGEGT, per germline. The CDR3 bases are TGTGCCAGCACCGGGGATCGGGCCAATCAGCCCCAGCATTTT. Encoded protein: CASTGDRANQPQHF.

This chain joins TRBV20-1 and TRBJ2-2; TRBD1 aligns across 8 bases. Germline V gives CDR1 DFQATT, CDR2 SNEGSKA (reference sequence). The ends lost 0 bases at V and 7 bases at J; junction bases unmatched: 7. This CDR3 has 15 amino acids. DNA for the CDR3: TGCAGTGCTAGAGACCGGACAGGGTCGGGCGGGGAGCTGTTTTTT. Amino acid sequence: CSARDRTGSGGELFF.

This clonotype was observed a few times. The rearrangement joins TRBV20-1 to TRBJ2-2; no clear D. This CDR3 is built from 13 residues. Germline lookup yields CDR1 DFQATT and CDR2 SNEGSKA (reference sequence). Between the trimmed V and J ends, which lost 6 bases and 1 base, there was a span of 9 bases. CDR3 sequence reads: CSAVFRNTGELFF. The CDR3 DNA reads as TGCAGTGCAGTTTTCAGGAACACCGGGGAGCTGTTTTTT.

This clonotype was seen a handful of times. This sequence joins TRBV18 and TRBJ2-1, with D perhaps TRBD1 (5 bases). The germline CDR1 and CDR2 sequences are KGHSH and LQKENI. The CDR3 is 15 amino acids. V gave up 0 bases and J gave up 8 bases, with 14 bases separating them. CDR3 sequence reads: CASSPPQGVRYEQFF. The DNA for the CDR3 is TGTGCCAGCTCACCACCTCAGGGCGTCCGATATGAGCAGTTCTTC.

In this sample, this clonotype turned up a few times. V is TRBV10-3 and J is TRBJ2-7; D is perhaps TRBD2 (5 bases). V was trimmed by 4 bases and J by 8 bases, leaving 15 bases between them. CDR1 ENHRY and CDR2 SYGVKD come from the germline V gene. The CDR3 has 13 residues. Written as DNA, the CDR3 is TGTGCCATCAGTGGACCCCCGGCGGGCAAGCAGTACTTC. Its translation is CAISGPPAGKQYF.

The sample holds a few counts of this clonotype. This chain connects TRBV10-3 to TRBJ1-6; D is possibly TRBD1 (5 bases). This CDR3 has 15 residues. Between the trimmed V and J ends, which lost 2 bases and 7 bases, there was a span of 12 bases. Germline loops: CDR1 ENHRY, CDR2 SYGVKD. CDR3 DNA: TGTGCCATCAGTGAGCTAAGGGACCGGAATTCACCCCTCCACTTT. Translating it yields CAISELRDRNSPLHF.

This clonotype has only a few counts. This chain connects TRBV2 to TRBJ1-5; D is possibly TRBD1 (6 bases). The CDR3 extends over 15 amino acids. Trimming shortened V by 6 bases and J by 0 bases, and 12 bases separated the two germline ends. Germline V gene lookup returns CDR1 SNHLY and CDR2 FYNNEI. CDR3 DNA: TGTGCCAGCAGACGACAGGCGGATAGCAATCAGCCCCAGCATTTT. This gives the protein CASRRQADSNQPQHF.

This clonotype came up a few times. The rearrangement joins TRBV4-1 to TRBJ2-5; D unclear. Germline CDR1 reads MGHRA; CDR2 reads YSYEKL. This CDR3 is 13 amino acids long. V was cut by 2 bases and J by 1 base, with 5 bases left in between. The CDR3 protein is CASSQWRQETQYF. The CDR3 DNA sequence: TGCGCCAGCAGCCAATGGCGCCAAGAGACCCAGTACTTC.

This rearrangement joins TRBV3-1 to TRBJ2-5, with D tentatively TRBD2 (5 bases). The CDR3 is 15 residues long. Germline assignment: CDR1 LGHDT and CDR2 YNNKEL (reference sequence). The V end lost 1 base, the J end lost 5 bases, and 14 bases lay between the germline ends. CDR3 DNA sequence: TGTGCCAGCAGCCAAGCCACCCCCGGGATGGAGACCCAGTACTTC. This translates into CASSQATPGMETQYF.

The rearrangement links TRBV12-5 to TRBJ2-3; D uncertain. This CDR3 has 14 amino acids. The V gene's germline CDR1 is LGHNT and CDR2 FRNRAP. Trimming stripped 5 bases from V and 3 bases from J, with 12 bases between. CDR3 amino acids: CASGPPVGTDTQYF. The CDR3 nucleotides read TGTGCTAGTGGTCCCCCGGTGGGGACAGATACGCAGTATTTT.

This clonotype was found a few times. J is TRBJ1-2 and V is TRBV5-1, with D unresolved. Germline CDR1 and CDR2: SGHRS and YFSETQ. The CDR3 has 17 amino acids. V dropped 0 bases and J dropped 2 bases, with 17 bases sitting between them. The CDR3 DNA reads TGCGCCAGCAGCTTGGGGCCGACCAGAGGACGGAACTATGGCTACACCTTC. Translated, it gives CASSLGPTRGRNYGYTF.

The V and J genes are TRBV18 and TRBJ2-1, with D tentatively TRBD1 or TRBD2 (5 bases each). The CDR3 runs to 15 residues. The V and J ends lost 3 bases and 0 bases respectively, with 9 bases between them. Germline V gives CDR1 KGHSH, CDR2 LQKENI. The CDR3 coding sequence is TGTGCCAGCTCACCGGGACCTGGCTCCTACAATGAGCAGTTCTTC. Translating it yields CASSPGPGSYNEQFF.

This clonotype was found a few times. V gene TRBV9 combines with J gene TRBJ2-1; 9 nucleotides agree with TRBD2. Germline V gives CDR1 SGDLS, CDR2 YYNGEE. V lost 3 bases, J lost 5 bases, and 9 bases stayed unmatched. The CDR3 contains 16 residues. Here the CDR3 reads CASSGRGASGNNEQFF. The CDR3, as DNA: TGTGCCAGCAGCGGGAGGGGGGCTAGCGGGAACAATGAGCAGTTCTTC.

This clonotype has just a few counts. V gene TRBV4-3 combines with J gene TRBJ2-1, with 13 bases fitting TRBD2. The germline V gene encodes CDR1 LGHNA and CDR2 YSLEER. V was pared by 4 bases and J by 10 bases, with 7 bases of the junction left unmatched. This CDR3 has 15 residues. The CDR3 sequence: CASSPRTSGSAEQFF. The DNA for the CDR3 is TGCGCCAGCAGCCCCAGGACTAGCGGGAGTGCCGAGCAGTTCTTC.

This chain connects TRBV6-2 or TRBV6-3 to TRBJ2-2; D unresolved. The V and J ends lost 6 bases and 4 bases respectively, with 9 bases between them. The CDR3 consists of 13 residues. The V gene's germline CDR1 is MNHEY and CDR2 SVGEGT. The CDR3 here is CASRVASTGELFF. As DNA, the CDR3 is TGTGCCAGCAGGGTCGCGAGCACCGGGGAGCTGTTTTTT.

The V gene is TRBV20-1, the J gene TRBJ2-1; D gene ambiguous. Germline CDR1 and CDR2: DFQATT and SNEGSKA (reference sequence). The ends were cut back, 1 base at V and 8 bases at J, with 9 bases in the middle. The CDR3 has 12 amino acids. CDR3 in amino acids: CSARVVADEQFF. As DNA, the CDR3 is TGCAGTGCTAGAGTTGTGGCAGATGAGCAGTTCTTC.

The chain joins TRBV5-1 to TRBJ1-2; TRBD1 might be the D (6 bases). V was trimmed by 0 bases and J by 4 bases, leaving 16 bases between them. Germline V gene lookup returns CDR1 SGHRS and CDR2 YFSETQ. There are 16 residues in the CDR3. The CDR3: CASSLASGKGGYGYTF. The CDR3 DNA reads TGCGCCAGCAGCTTGGCCAGTGGAAAGGGGGGCTATGGCTACACCTTC.

This clonotype was observed a handful of times. The rearrangement links TRBV5-5 to TRBJ2-7, with D possibly TRBD2 on 6 matching bases. V was trimmed by 4 bases and J by 9 bases, leaving 17 bases between them. Germline V gene sequence: CDR1 SGHKS, CDR2 YYEKEE (reference sequence). There are 13 residues in the CDR3. This chain's CDR3 is CASSPRDGRLQYF. The CDR3 DNA reads TGTGCCAGCAGCCCGCGGGACGGTCGTCTGCAGTACTTC.

This clonotype was recorded at least ten times. This sequence joins TRBV18 and TRBJ2-7; D remains unclear. V lost 1 base to trimming and J lost 5 bases, with 6 bases between them. The CDR3 has 12 residues. CDR1 is KGHSH, CDR2 LQKENI, per germline. CDR3 sequence (DNA): TGTGCCAGCTCACCACAGGAGCACGAGCAGTACTTC. Translating gives CASSPQEHEQYF.